The next 28 T cell receptor beta chains were all read from a single sample in a study of blood T cell repertoires in COVID-19. Method: immunoSEQ multiplex PCR; TCRdb's copy keeps in-frame clones and lacks some. This sample has some 200,000 clones; 80% occur once, and the top ten carry around 7.4%. Sequenced sample: PBMCs or T cells enriched from blood (not recorded which). All receptors derive from a woman between 35 and 50 years old with acute COVID-19.

The chain couples TRBV15 to TRBJ1-6; D is undetermined. CDR1 is LNHNV, CDR2 YYDKDF, per germline (reference sequence). The CDR3 sequence is 14 residues long. The V and J ends lost 3 bases and 8 bases respectively, with 11 bases between them. CDR3 residues: CATSRGGTDSPLHF. The CDR3 nucleotides are TGTGCCACCAGCAGGGGAGGAACGGATTCACCCCTCCACTTT.

V is TRBV5-6 and J is TRBJ2-3; D remains ambiguous. Germline V gene lookup returns CDR1 SGHDT and CDR2 YYEEEE. The CDR3 length is 14 residues. Trimming pared 4 bases from V and 0 bases from J, leaving 9 bases between. The chain's CDR3 is CASSPGPSTDTQYF. CDR3 nucleotide sequence: TGTGCCAGCAGCCCGGGTCCAAGCACAGATACGCAGTATTTT.

The genes are TRBV20-1 and TRBJ1-2; 8 bases map to TRBD1. After removal of 3 bases from V and 8 bases from J, the junction contained 11 bases not matched to a gene. This CDR3 region has 14 residues. Germline V lookup: CDR1 DFQATT, CDR2 SNEGSKA (reference sequence). The CDR3 DNA sequence: TGCAGTGCTAGTCCCTTGGGGGACAGGAGAGGCTACACCTTC. Amino acid sequence: CSASPLGDRRGYTF.

As to this clone: A read error may produce the germline difference seen at one junction end. This sequence joins TRBV7-7 and TRBJ2-1; 9 bases match TRBD1. Germline V gives CDR1 SSHAT, CDR2 FNYEAQ (reference sequence). The CDR3 runs 15 residues. CDR3 loop: CASSLGTGQDNEQFF. The CDR3 nucleotides are TGTGCTAGCAGCTTAGGGACAGGGCAAGATAATGAGCAGTTCTTC. The full variable domain, completed using reference TRBV7-7 and TRBJ2-1, is GAGVSQSPRYKVTKRGQDVTLRCDPISSHATLYWYQQALGQGPEFLTYFNYEAQPDKSGLPSDRFSAERPEGSISTLTIQRTEQRDSAMYRCASSLGTGQDNEQFFGPGTRLTVL.

V and J are TRBV7-3 and TRBJ1-1, with TRBD1 matching 7 bases. The germline V gene encodes CDR1 SGHTA and CDR2 FQGTGA. The V and J ends lost 5 bases and 0 bases, in that order; junction bases with no gene match: 6. The length of the CDR3 is 15 residues. The CDR3, as DNA: TGTGCCAGCAGCGCCGCAGGGGGGATGAACACTGAAGCTTTCTTT. Translating it yields CASSAAGGMNTEAFF.

V is TRBV28 and J is TRBJ2-5; D remains ambiguous. Germline CDR1 reads MDHEN; CDR2 reads SYDVKM. This CDR3 is 14 amino acids long. With 6 bases removed from V and 1 base from J, the gap between germline ends came to 12 bases. This CDR3 is CASSPARLQETQYF. DNA for the CDR3: TGTGCCAGCAGCCCCGCGAGGCTCCAAGAGACCCAGTACTTC.

The V call is TRBV5-1, the J call TRBJ2-1, with 11 bases lining up with TRBD2. Germline trimming cut 4 bases from V and 4 bases from J; bases unmatched to any gene: 7. CDR1 and CDR2 (germline): SGHRS, YFSETQ. The CDR3 totals 16 residues. CDR3 sequence (DNA): TGCGCCAGCAGCGGAAAACTAGCGGGAGCTTACAATGAGCAGTTCTTC. It translates to CASSGKLAGAYNEQFF.

This clone was counted a few times. V gene TRBV29-1 combines with J gene TRBJ2-1, with TRBD1 matching 9 bases. Germline CDR1 and CDR2: SQVTM and ANQGSEA. This CDR3 has 15 amino acids. The J segment lost 5 bases and the V segment lost 0 bases, leaving 5 bases of the junction unmatched. For the CDR3, the DNA is TGCAGCGTTGAAGACACAGGGGGCCCAAACAATGAGCAGTTCTTC. It yields the protein CSVEDTGGPNNEQFF.

The V call is TRBV5-1, the J call TRBJ1-4; TRBD1 might be the D (6 bases). V lost 6 bases to trimming and J lost 4 bases, with 10 bases between them. Per the germline V gene, CDR1 is SGHRS and CDR2 is YFSETQ. The CDR3 spans 13 residues. The CDR3 loop reads CASTTGYNEKLFF. CDR3 bases: TGCGCCAGCACGACAGGTTATAATGAAAAACTGTTTTTT.

This chain links TRBV29-1 with TRBJ2-5, with a possible D match to TRBD1 (6 bases). Germline V gene lookup returns CDR1 SQVTM and CDR2 ANQGSEA. The CDR3 consists of 15 residues. V gave up 2 bases and J gave up 1 base, with 14 bases separating them. DNA for the CDR3: TGCAGCGTTGAACCAACTGGCAGGGGCCAAGAGACCCAGTACTTC. It codes for CSVEPTGRGQETQYF.

The chain employs TRBV3-1 (or the pseudogene TRBV3-2) and TRBJ1-2; 9 bases match TRBD1. The CDR3 contains 13 residues. J lost 6 bases, V lost 4 bases, and 3 bases had no gene match. Germline values: CDR1 LGHDT, CDR2 YNNKEL (reference sequence). The CDR3 is CASSPRTGDGYTF. For the CDR3, the DNA is TGTGCCAGCAGCCCACGGACAGGGGATGGCTACACCTTC.

V usage is TRBV6-2 or TRBV6-3 and J usage is TRBJ2-5; 7 positions match TRBD2. Per the germline V gene, CDR1 is MNHEY and CDR2 is SVGEGT. The CDR3 extends over 17 amino acids. Germline trimming cut 1 base from V and 3 bases from J; bases unmatched to any gene: 11. CDR3 sequence (DNA): TGTGCCAGCAGTTACTGGGGCGGGAGTTCCGGAGAAGAGACCCAGTACTTC. Translation gives CASSYWGGSSGEETQYF.

V is TRBV7-8 and J is TRBJ2-5; TRBD2 matches 12 bases. J was trimmed by 4 bases and V by 7 bases; bases with no gene match: 16. From germline, CDR1 is SGHVS and CDR2 FQNEAQ. This CDR3 is 18 amino acids long. The chain's CDR3 is CASTPGTSGSRWGETQYF. The DNA for the CDR3 is TGTGCCAGCACCCCAGGGACTAGCGGGTCCCGATGGGGAGAGACCCAGTACTTC.

V is TRBV5-1 and J is TRBJ1-2; D is unresolved. Trimming shortened V by 0 bases and J by 0 bases, and 9 bases separated the two germline ends. The CDR3 spans 15 residues. Germline V lookup: CDR1 SGHRS, CDR2 YFSETQ. CDR3 DNA: TGCGCCAGCAGCTTGGGCGGAACTTCTAACTATGGCTACACCTTC. This translates into CASSLGGTSNYGYTF.

CDR3 bases: TGTGCCAGCAGCAAGACAAGGGAGCCCCACAATGAGCAGTTCTTC. Translation: CASSKTREPHNEQFF. The gene calls are TRBV27 and TRBJ2-1, with D possibly being TRBD2 (5 bases). The V and J ends lost 6 bases and 5 bases respectively, with 17 bases between them. The CDR3 totals 15 residues. Per the germline V gene, CDR1 is MNHEY and CDR2 is SMNVEV (reference sequence).

The chain couples TRBV5-4 to TRBJ2-3; TRBD2 matches at 9 bases. The trim removed 4 bases at V and 6 bases at J, leaving 12 bases unmatched. Germline V lookup: CDR1 SGHNT, CDR2 YYREEE (reference sequence). The CDR3 contains 16 residues. The CDR3 coding sequence is TGTGCCAGCAGCGGGGGACTAGCAGGAGTTGGGGATACGCAGTATTTT. Protein sequence: CASSGGLAGVGDTQYF.

This clone was seen a single time. As DNA, the CDR3 is TGTGCCAGCAGCGAGACAGGACGCAATGAGCAGTTCTTC. It specifies CASSETGRNEQFF. V is TRBV7-9 and J is TRBJ2-1, with D possibly TRBD1 on 6 matching bases. Germline loops: CDR1 SEHNR, CDR2 FQNEAQ (reference sequence). The germline V and J ends were trimmed by 5 bases and 6 bases, with 11 bases remaining between them. This CDR3 region has 13 residues. Full variable domain (outside the CDR3, taken from reference TRBV7-9 and TRBJ2-1): DTGVSQNPRHKITKRGQNVTFRCDPISEHNRLYWYRQTLGQGPEFLTYFQNEAQLEKSRLLSDRFSAERPKGSFSTLEIQRTEQGDSAMYLCASSETGRNEQFFGPGTRLTVL.

The chain employs TRBV7-2 and TRBJ2-5, with D possibly matching TRBD2 (6 bases). Trimming cost V 3 bases and J 1 base, with 15 bases left between them. This CDR3 comprises 16 residues. CDR1 SGHTA and CDR2 FQGNSA come from the germline V gene. CDR3 nucleotides: TGTGCCAGCAGCTTTACCGGGACTGAAATCCAAGAGACCCAGTACTTC. Translation gives CASSFTGTEIQETQYF.

The J gene is TRBJ2-1, the V gene TRBV5-1; 13 bases align to TRBD2. The V and J ends lost 4 bases and 6 bases, in that order; junction bases with no gene match: 1. The CDR3 is made up of 14 amino acids. Germline CDR1 and CDR2: SGHRS and YFSETQ. CDR3 sequence: CASSTSGRANEQFF. DNA of the CDR3: TGCGCCAGCAGCACTAGCGGGAGGGCCAATGAGCAGTTCTTC.

The chain recombines TRBV7-9 with TRBJ2-5; maybe TRBD1 (6 bases). CDR1 and CDR2 from the germline V gene are SEHNR and FQNEAQ (reference sequence). V dropped 5 bases and J dropped 5 bases, with 12 bases sitting between them. The CDR3 is made up of 13 amino acids. The CDR3 DNA reads as TGTGCCAGCAGCCAAGGACAGAGGGAGACCCAGTACTTC. Translated: CASSQGQRETQYF.

The chain combines TRBV24-1 with TRBJ2-3; 9 positions match TRBD1. Germline trimming cut 3 bases from V and 6 bases from J; bases unmatched to any gene: 12. The CDR3 contains 17 residues. CDR1 is KGHDR and CDR2 is SFDVKD in the germline V gene. Written as DNA, the CDR3 is TGTGCCACCAGTGATCCCACAGGGGGCGGTTTCACCGATACGCAGTATTTT. Encoded protein: CATSDPTGGGFTDTQYF.

This clone was observed a single time. V is TRBV2 and J is TRBJ2-1, with 9 bases that match TRBD1. This CDR3 has 15 residues. Trimming took 9 bases from V and 4 from J; bases not matched to a gene: 10. The germline gives CDR1 SNHLY, CDR2 FYNNEI. The CDR3 reads CASIPGTGLYNEQFF. CDR3 sequence (DNA): TGTGCCAGTATCCCGGGGACAGGGCTTTACAATGAGCAGTTCTTC.

This rearrangement joins TRBV27 to TRBJ1-2; D is ambiguous. Trimming cost V 1 base and J 3 bases, with 6 bases left between them. The CDR3 runs to 13 residues. Germline CDR1 MNHEY, CDR2 SMNVEV (reference sequence). CDR3 nucleotides: TGTGCCAGCAGTTTATACAGTTACTATGGCTACACCTTC. As protein: CASSLYSYYGYTF.

The CDR3 loop is CAWSYGLYGYTF. In DNA form, the CDR3 reads TGTGCCTGGAGCTACGGACTCTATGGCTACACCTTC. The chain employs TRBV30 and TRBJ1-2; D is unresolved. V gave up 3 bases and J gave up 4 bases, with 9 bases separating them. Germline V gene lookup returns CDR1 GTSNPN and CDR2 SVGIG (reference sequence). This CDR3 has 12 amino acids.

V gene TRBV19 combines with J gene TRBJ1-3; D ambiguous. V shed 9 bases and J shed 2 bases, with 11 bases lying between them. This CDR3 contains 13 residues. Germline V CDR1 and CDR2: LNHDA, SQIVND (reference sequence). The CDR3 loop is CASAQTTGNTIYF. CDR3 DNA: TGTGCCAGCGCGCAGACTACTGGAAACACCATATATTTT.

This chain uses TRBV7-2 with TRBJ1-4; no firm D call. This CDR3 region has 18 residues. Deletions cut 1 base from V and 0 bases from J, with 15 bases between. Looked up from germline, CDR1 is SGHTA and CDR2 is FQGNSA. The CDR3 DNA is TGTGCCAGCAGCTTAGGGCAGTGGGCGAGCACAACTAATGAAAAACTGTTTTTT. It codes for CASSLGQWASTTNEKLFF.

J is TRBJ2-3 and V is TRBV28; 7 bases align to TRBD2. The CDR3 is 15 amino acids. Germline values: CDR1 MDHEN, CDR2 SYDVKM. Trimming cost V 3 bases and J 0 bases; bases outside gene matches: 3. The CDR3, as DNA: TGTGCCAGCAGTTTTGCGGGGGTAAGCACAGATACGCAGTATTTT. Its protein is CASSFAGVSTDTQYF.

The sample holds one count of this clone. This chain joins TRBV25-1 and TRBJ2-7; perhaps TRBD1 as D (7 bases). The CDR3 spans 14 residues. The V and J ends lost 9 bases and 7 bases respectively, with 22 bases between them. CDR1 and CDR2 from the germline V gene are MGHDK and SYGVNS. DNA of the CDR3: TGTGCCAGTAGAGTGGGGACAGATGGGGGGGAGCAGTACTTC. This gives the protein CASRVGTDGGEQYF.